Shown below are 23 T cell receptor beta chains from a single sample sequenced in a study of Ad26.COV2.S vaccination and SARS-CoV-2 variants (dated by TCRdb to about 2021). The library was built by means of the immunoSEQ multiplex PCR assay. TCRdb limited this immuneACCESS table to in-frame rearrangements with V and J called. A share of clones is missing; checked studies link under half to unresolved V genes, and the rest is unexplained. For this sample there are about 330,000 clones; under 90% appear just once. The ten largest clones add up to 5.5% of the sample. This specimen's treatment or condition label, per the study, means: about 20 received Ad26.COV2.S at low or high dose, single or two shots; about 5 received placebo; per-sample allocation not given. Repertoires of vaccine and placebo recipients were sequenced from samples collected on day 63 after the first injection. Sample: peripheral blood, taken in a trial of Ad26.COV2.S vaccine versus placebo. These TCRs come from a person aged 18-65 years who received the Ad26.COV2.S COVID-19 vaccine or a placebo.

J is TRBJ2-3 and V is TRBV5-1, with 12 nucleotides matching TRBD2. Unmatched junction bases numbered 11, after V lost 4 bases and J lost 5 bases. CDR1 SGHRS and CDR2 YFSETQ come from the germline V gene. The CDR3 has 17 residues. CDR3 sequence: CASSPSTSGSIQDTQYF. Here the CDR3 DNA reads TGCGCCAGCAGCCCCTCGACTAGCGGGAGCATCCAAGATACGCAGTATTTT.

DNA of the CDR3: TGTGCCAGCAGCTTAGGCAAACTCTACGAGCAGTACGTC. It encodes CASSLGKLYEQYV. The V and J genes are TRBV11-2 and TRBJ2-7, with D unclear. The CDR3 totals 13 residues. Germline CDR1 is SGHAT and CDR2 is FQNNGV. Trimming cost V 1 base and J 3 bases, with 7 bases left between them.

This clone was picked up one time. The chain links TRBV18 to TRBJ1-1, with unresolved D. The CDR3 extends over 17 amino acids. CDR1 KGHSH and CDR2 LQKENI come from the germline V gene. V lost 2 bases to trimming and J lost 1 base, with 17 bases between them. In DNA, the CDR3 is TGTGCCAGCTCACCAACTCTCCAGGAGGTAGCGAACACTGAAGCTTTCTTT. Its protein is CASSPTLQEVANTEAFF.

This clone was seen a single time. The same CDR3 is also encoded by other DNA sequences in this sample. J is TRBJ1-4 and V is TRBV7-6, with 9 bases matching TRBD1. The germline CDR1 and CDR2 sequences are SGHVS and FNYEAQ. J was trimmed by 5 bases and V by 5 bases; bases with no gene match: 3. The CDR3 runs 14 residues. CDR3 DNA sequence: TGTGCCAGCAGCCTGACAGGGGGGAATGAAAAACTGTTTTTT. Residues: CASSLTGGNEKLFF.

The gene calls are TRBV5-5 and TRBJ2-7, with a tentative D call TRBD1 (6 bases). The CDR3 consists of 16 residues. Germline CDR1 SGHKS, CDR2 YYEKEE (reference sequence). Trimming took off 3 bases at V and 0 bases at J, with 16 bases between the two ends. This CDR3 reads CASSWDIGTLSYEQYV. CDR3 in DNA: TGTGCCAGCAGCTGGGATATCGGGACACTCTCCTACGAGCAGTACGTC.

The chain uses TRBV28 and TRBJ2-5, with D possibly TRBD1 on 5 matching bases. The CDR3 is made up of 16 amino acids. Germline CDR1 reads MDHEN; CDR2 reads SYDVKM. V was trimmed by 2 bases and J by 4 bases, leaving 17 bases between them. CDR3 residues: CASSLRAGSLRETQYF. CDR3 nucleotide sequence: TGTGCCAGCAGTTTAAGGGCAGGGTCCCTACGAGAGACCCAGTACTTC.

This sequence joins TRBV19 and TRBJ2-7; D is perhaps TRBD2 (5 bases). Deletions cut 8 bases from V and 4 bases from J, with 21 bases between. The CDR3 runs to 15 residues. Germline CDR1 is LNHDA and CDR2 is SQIVND (reference sequence). The DNA for the CDR3 is TGTGCCAGTTCTCCTGGACCTCCCGAGGGATACGAGCAGTACTTC. This translates into CASSPGPPEGYEQYF.

The chain has TRBV5-6 and TRBJ2-1; 12 bases are a match to TRBD2. The germline gives CDR1 SGHDT, CDR2 YYEEEE. V gave up 1 base and J gave up 7 bases; unmatched junction bases: 6. The CDR3 spans 16 residues. Here the CDR3 DNA reads TGTGCCAGCAGCTTGTTCCGGACTAGCGGGAAGAATGAGCAGTTCTTC. It yields the protein CASSLFRTSGKNEQFF.

This clone has only one observation. The chain uses TRBV18 and TRBJ2-5; D ambiguous. This CDR3 has 12 residues. Germline CDR1 and CDR2: KGHSH and LQKENI. V lost 3 bases and J 5 bases, leaving 7 bases between the germline ends. The chain's CDR3 is CASSPGSETQYF. The CDR3 bases are TGTGCCAGCTCACCGGGGTCGGAGACCCAGTACTTC.

This clone was detected only a few times. The genes are TRBV11-1 and TRBJ1-3; D unresolved. The V gene's germline CDR1 is SGHAT and CDR2 FQDESV (reference sequence). Trimming cost V 3 bases and J 4 bases, with 10 bases left between them. The CDR3 covers 14 residues. In DNA, the CDR3 is TGTGCCAGCAGCTTTTCAGGATCGGGAAACACCATATATTTT. This codes for CASSFSGSGNTIYF.

V is TRBV24-1 and J is TRBJ2-2; 8 nucleotides match TRBD1. V lost 4 bases to trimming and J lost 2 bases; unmatched junction nucleotides: 8. The V gene's germline CDR1 is KGHDR and CDR2 SFDVKD. The CDR3 has 17 residues. In DNA form, the CDR3 reads TGTGCCACCAGTGAGGCCATAGGGACAGGCAACACCGGGGAGCTGTTTTTT. It specifies CATSEAIGTGNTGELFF.

The gene calls are TRBV6-6 and TRBJ1-6; 7 nucleotides agree with TRBD1. This CDR3 is 19 amino acids long. V trimming: 5 bases; J trimming: 0 bases; junction bases outside the gene matches: 13. CDR1 MNHNY and CDR2 SVGAGI come from the germline V gene (reference sequence). Here the CDR3 DNA reads TGTGCCAGCAGTCCCGACAGGGTCCCTTGGAGCTCCTATAATTCACCCCTCCACTTT. It yields the protein CASSPDRVPWSSYNSPLHF.

The chain carries TRBV6-5 and TRBJ1-2, with 8 bases aligning to TRBD1. The CDR3 runs to 14 residues. V lost 8 bases and J lost 4; bases outside the gene matches: 9. The V gene's germline CDR1 is MNHEY and CDR2 SVGAGI. The DNA of the CDR3 is TGTGCCAGCGGAGGGACAGGCTTAGGCTATGGCTACACCTTC. It encodes CASGGTGLGYGYTF.

The chain joins TRBV27 to TRBJ2-3, with D perhaps TRBD2 (6 bases). V was clipped by 2 bases and J by 5 bases, with 8 bases between them. Germline lookup yields CDR1 MNHEY and CDR2 SMNVEV (reference sequence). The CDR3 consists of 13 residues. CDR3 protein: CASSLGGIDTQYF. The DNA of the CDR3 is TGTGCCAGCAGTTTAGGCGGGATAGATACGCAGTATTTT.

J is TRBJ1-1 and V is TRBV7-9; weak D call: TRBD1 (6 bases). Between the trimmed V and J ends, which lost 1 base and 1 base, there was a span of 7 bases. Germline CDR1 SEHNR, CDR2 FQNEAQ (reference sequence). The CDR3 loop spans 14 amino acids. The CDR3 sequence: CASSLVGGNTEAFF. The CDR3 DNA sequence: TGTGCCAGCAGCTTAGTAGGGGGGAACACTGAAGCTTTCTTT.

This sequence joins TRBV6-2 or TRBV6-3 and TRBJ2-7; no reliable D call. The V gene's germline CDR1 is MNHEY and CDR2 SVGEGT. The CDR3 consists of 15 residues. V was pared by 4 bases and J by 3 bases, with 16 bases between. CDR3 coding DNA: TGTGCCAGCAGTTTACACGGAACCCATAACTACGAGCAGTACGTC. Amino acid sequence: CASSLHGTHNYEQYV.

This clone occurred once. This chain connects TRBV4-3 to TRBJ2-1, with D tentatively TRBD1 (5 bases). Germline CDR1 reads LGHNA; CDR2 reads YSLEER. V lost 0 bases and J 2 bases, leaving 14 bases between the germline ends. CDR3 length: 17 residues. CDR3 residues: CASSQEGAALTYNEQFF. DNA of the CDR3: TGCGCCAGCAGCCAAGAAGGGGCAGCCCTGACCTACAATGAGCAGTTCTTC.

The V and J genes are TRBV15 and TRBJ2-2, with D hard to call. The germline V gene has CDR1 LNHNV and CDR2 YYDKDF (reference sequence). The CDR3 sequence is 13 residues long. V lost 0 bases and J 5 bases, leaving 4 bases between the germline ends. The DNA of the CDR3 is TGTGCCACCAGCAGAGATGGTACCGGGGAGCTGTTTTTT. Protein sequence: CATSRDGTGELFF.

The rearrangement joins TRBV27 to TRBJ2-7, with 8 bases that match TRBD2. CDR3 length equals 19 residues. Germline V gene sequence: CDR1 MNHEY, CDR2 SMNVEV (reference sequence). Trimming took 3 bases from V and 2 from J; bases not matched to a gene: 18. The CDR3 region is CASSFSSRRGERGTYEQYF. In nucleotides, the CDR3 is TGTGCCAGCAGTTTTTCGTCCAGGCGGGGGGAAAGGGGGACCTACGAGCAGTACTTC.

This clone showed up just once. The sample contains more than one DNA sequence encoding this CDR3. The rearrangement links TRBV12-3 or TRBV12-4 to TRBJ2-3; D is uncertain. Trimming took off 0 bases at V and 5 bases at J, with 0 bases between the two ends. CDR3 length: 11 amino acids. The CDR3 region is CASSLADTQYF. As DNA, the CDR3 is TGTGCCAGCAGTTTAGCAGATACGCAGTATTTT.

The rearrangement links TRBV3-1 (or the pseudogene TRBV3-2) to TRBJ2-6; possible D gene TRBD1, 6 bases. This CDR3 has 15 residues. In germline, CDR1 is LGHDT, CDR2 YNNKEL (reference sequence). The V end lost 5 bases, the J end lost 2 bases, and 10 bases lay between the germline ends. The DNA for the CDR3 is TGTGCCAGCAGCACCCACAGGGCTGGGGCCAACGTCCTGACTTTC. This codes for CASSTHRAGANVLTF.

In this sample, this clone turned up once. The chain carries TRBV9 and TRBJ2-1; 11 nucleotides match TRBD2. Germline V lookup: CDR1 SGDLS, CDR2 YYNGEE. The CDR3 runs 19 residues. V lost 0 bases to trimming and J lost 7 bases; unmatched junction nucleotides: 15. CDR3 region: CASSVVPLAGATHENEQFF. As DNA, the CDR3 is TGTGCCAGCAGCGTAGTTCCACTAGCGGGAGCCACCCACGAAAATGAGCAGTTCTTC.

The V call is TRBV27, the J call TRBJ1-5, with 8 bases that match TRBD1. The trim removed 5 bases at V and 4 bases at J, leaving 7 bases unmatched. The CDR3 length is 15 residues. Germline V gene data show CDR1 as MNHEY and CDR2 as SMNVEV (reference sequence). The CDR3: CASSGGTGGNQPQHF. CDR3 nucleotide sequence: TGTGCCAGCAGTGGAGGGACAGGAGGTAATCAGCCCCAGCATTTT.